The clone carrying this T cell receptor beta chain was detected only once. What it binds is not known. The CDR3 covers 14 residues. CDR1 is SEHNR, CDR2 FQNEAQ, per germline (reference sequence). Trimming removed 6 bases from V and 6 bases from J; junction bases left unmatched: 10. Assay used: immunoSEQ multiplex PCR; TCRdb lists only in-frame clones, some missing. Altogether about 26,000 clones are present, more than 75% being singletons, with the ten largest covering over 8%. This entry is derived from a study of neoadjuvant nivolumab and ipilimumab in lung cancer. Study-level background: Patients got nivolumab 3 mg/kg on days 1, 15 and 29; combination added ipilimumab 1 mg/kg day 1. Study observations and caveats: Resected tumors had greater TCR richness and clonality than uninvolved lung. From pretherapy to surgery, tumor richness and clonality rose with dual therapy. Blood richness before therapy tracked richness in tumors resected after neoadjuvant therapy.

Sample: tumor tissue, taken after neoadjuvant nivolumab, alone or with ipilimumab, at or shortly before surgery. The receptor's source is an adult with non-small cell lung cancer. This chain links TRBV7-9 with TRBJ2-7; TRBD1 agrees at 8 bases. The CDR3 loop reads CASSKPGQDPEQYF. DNA of the CDR3: TGTGCCAGCAGTAAACCGGGACAGGATCCCGAGCAGTACTTC. Combining the CDR3 with reference TRBV7-9 and TRBJ2-7 gives the whole variable domain DTGVSQNPRHKITKRGQNVTFRCDPISEHNRLYWYRQTLGQGPEFLTYFQNEAQLEKSRLLSDRFSAERPKGSFSTLEIQRTEQGDSAMYLCASSKPGQDPEQYFGPGTRLTVT.